This TCR beta chain emerged from a study of CD8+ T cells in alopecia areata. Study-level information: Treatment of the treated patients consisted of oral tofacitinib, 5 to 10 mg twice daily. Study observations and caveats: Among patients, TCR sharing was less clear than in mice, a difference possibly due in part to HLA diversity in the patient population. A large proportion of expanded lesional clones were detected persisting in scalp and blood during tofacitinib.

CDR3 length: 14 residues. Germline CDR1 and CDR2: SGHAT and FQNNGV. With 6 bases removed from V and 1 base from J, the gap between germline ends came to 9 bases. Once RNA had been extracted, it was reverse transcribed into cDNA to act as the sequencing template. Assay: immunoSEQ multiplex PCR; the TCRdb copy retains only in-frame clones and omits some. The top ten clones hold approximately 1.3% of a sample with 150,000 to 200,000 clones, more than 55% of them seen once. Treatment defined: oral pan-JAK inhibitor, 5-10 mg twice daily. Individuals with alopecia areata gave both lesional scalp punch biopsies and peripheral blood for collection. This clone was detected a few times. Its specificity is not known.

Specimen: CD4+ T cells sorted from blood, collected around week 50, from a patient treated with tofacitinib. V gene TRBV11-2 combines with J gene TRBJ2-2; tentatively, D is TRBD1 or TRBD2 (5 bases each). The TCR originated in a human donor with alopecia areata. CDR3 in amino acids: CASRPGRNTGELFF. The CDR3 DNA follows: TGTGCCAGCAGACCGGGACGGAACACCGGGGAGCTGTTTTTT.